This T cell receptor (beta chain) was retrieved from a study of cytomegalovirus exposure and HLA in healthy donors. Study observations and caveats: First-cohort TCR clusters tended to co-occur in the approximately 110 validation repertoires, a later analysis found.

Sequenced by immunoSEQ multiplex PCR; TCRdb stores in-frame clones only, minus some. Of some 120,000 clones detected, more than 95% appear once; the ten largest clones hold about 1.7%. The germline CDR1 and CDR2 sequences are SGDLS and YYNGEE. V lost 1 base, J lost 0 bases, and 9 bases lay in between. CDR3 size: 15 residues. As concerns this clone: Its antigen is not identified.

This sequence joins TRBV9 and TRBJ2-3, with TRBD2 as a possible D gene (6 bases). The TCR comes from a man aged 18 to 30 in good health and CMV-seronegative. Specimen: PBMCs. This chain's CDR3 is CASSVQEGSTDTQYF. In DNA, the CDR3 is TGTGCCAGCAGCGTACAGGAGGGCAGCACAGATACGCAGTATTTT.